One T cell receptor beta chain is described in this entry. Its antigen target is currently unknown. Within one base of it there is no much larger clone, and no base qualities were kept. These data belong to a study of control samples from healthy donors and cancer patients (TCRdb year 2020). Sequences KGHDR (CDR1) and SFDVKD (CDR2) are obtained from the germline V gene. From the cysteine through the phenylalanine, the CDR3 covers 14 amino acids. Only the CDR3 DNA stays, 42 bases, in frame from base 1. Clipping removes 8 bases from V and 4 bases from J, with 4 as the unmatched junction base count. Library creation used the immunoSEQ multiplex PCR assay. TCRdb mirrors the immuneACCESS table, restricted to in-frame sequences. Some clones are absent from its copies; in checked studies, under half trace to an unresolved V gene, and the reason for the others is unknown. This sample has about 44,000 clones in its table, and 60% to 80% of those were observed once. Over 15% of the sample is held by the ten biggest clonotypes.

This chain is built from TRBV24-1 and TRBJ2-2; TRBD1 lines up with 9 middle nucleotides. This receptor was taken from a male donor with melanoma. Sequenced input: formalin-fixed, paraffin-embedded tissue. The CDR3 in this case is CATNPTGGTGELFF. In nucleotides, the sequence is TGTGCCACCAACCCGACAGGGGGCACCGGGGAGCTGTTTTTT.